Each of the 16 T cell receptor beta chains below was sequenced from the same sample in a study of CD8 T cells in Susac syndrome. Roughly 0.5 to 1 ug RNA was reverse transcribed with random hexamers. TCRdb fed the immunoSEQ multiplex PCR reads into MiXCR, producing one record per CDR3 protein. This sample has about 200,000 distinct CDR3 sequences, with roughly 92% found just once. Sequenced sample: CD8+ T cells from PBMCs. These receptors came from a human donor with multiple sclerosis.

The genes are TRBV7-9 and TRBJ2-1, with 7 nucleotides matching TRBD2. Unmatched junction bases numbered 9, after V lost 4 bases and J lost 0 bases. The length of the CDR3 is 17 residues. Per germline, CDR1 SEHNR and CDR2 FQNEAQ (reference sequence). The CDR3 nucleotides are TGTGCCAGCAGCTGGGACGGCGGGGGTCCCTCCTACAATGAGCAGTTCTTC. It yields the protein CASSWDGGGPSYNEQFF.

This chain joins TRBV6-5 and TRBJ1-1; 7 positions agree with TRBD1. Germline V lookup: CDR1 MNHEY, CDR2 SVGAGI. The V segment lost 2 bases and the J segment 0 bases; nucleotides outside the gene matches: 6. The CDR3 covers 16 residues. This CDR3 reads CASSYRGGDMNTEAFF. For the CDR3, the DNA is TGTGCCAGCAGTTACCGAGGGGGCGATATGAACACTGAAGCTTTCTTT.

This CDR3 is CATAEVSNEQFF. The CDR3 DNA reads as TGTGCCACCGCGGAGGTGAGCAATGAGCAGTTCTTC. The V gene is TRBV10-3, the J gene TRBJ2-1; possible D gene TRBD2, 5 bases. Trimming stripped 10 bases from V and 6 bases from J, with 13 bases between. CDR1 is ENHRY and CDR2 is SYGVKD in the germline V gene. This CDR3 is built from 12 residues.

The chain is built from TRBV19 and TRBJ1-2, with 8 nucleotides matching TRBD1. The CDR3 contains 15 residues. The V and J ends lost 3 bases and 8 bases, in that order; junction bases with no gene match: 11. Looked up from germline, CDR1 is LNHDA and CDR2 is SQIVND (reference sequence). CDR3 sequence (DNA): TGTGCCAGTAGTATTCTCCGAGGGACAGGCGTCGGCTACACCTTC. Translating it yields CASSILRGTGVGYTF.

CDR3 in DNA: TGTGCCAGCAGGGAAACTAGCGGGGTTCAAGATACGCAGTATTTT. Translated, it gives CASRETSGVQDTQYF. This chain links TRBV2 with TRBJ2-3, with 10 bases that match TRBD2. Germline V gene lookup returns CDR1 SNHLY and CDR2 FYNNEI. CDR3 length: 15 amino acids. With V trimmed by 6 bases and J by 5 bases, 8 bases remained unmatched.

V gene TRBV28 combines with J gene TRBJ1-1, with a possible D match to TRBD1 (6 bases). The CDR3 contains 14 residues. Trimming took off 6 bases at V and 6 bases at J, with 17 bases between the two ends. Germline-derived CDR1 and CDR2 are MDHEN and SYDVKM. The DNA of the CDR3 is TGTGCCAGCAGCCCACAGGGTGGTGGGGCTGAAGCTTTCTTT. Protein product: CASSPQGGGAEAFF. Complete variable domain (other parts from reference TRBV28 and TRBJ1-1): DVKVTQSSRYLVKRTGEKVFLECVQDMDHENMFWYRQDPGLGLRLIYFSYDVKMKEKGDIPEGYSVSREKKERFSLILESASTNQTSMYLCASSPQGGGAEAFFGQGTRLTVV.

The chain couples TRBV5-1 to TRBJ2-1; D is ambiguous. Germline CDR1 and CDR2: SGHRS and YFSETQ. Trimming stripped 3 bases from V and 8 bases from J, with 12 bases between. The CDR3 covers 13 residues. This CDR3 is CASSWGWSDEQFF. In DNA, the CDR3 is TGCGCCAGCAGCTGGGGTTGGTCAGATGAGCAGTTCTTC.

This sequence joins TRBV11-1 and TRBJ2-7, with a possible D match to TRBD2 (6 bases). Looked up from germline, CDR1 is SGHAT and CDR2 is FQDESV (reference sequence). Deletions cut 5 bases from V and 6 bases from J, with 17 bases between. This CDR3 comprises 14 residues. The CDR3 spells CASSPGVLAPEQYF. CDR3 nucleotide sequence: TGTGCCAGCAGCCCGGGGGTCTTAGCACCCGAGCAGTACTTC.

The chain employs TRBV10-3 and TRBJ2-7, with D maybe TRBD2 (5 bases). Trimming pared 0 bases from V and 10 bases from J, leaving 10 bases between. There are 12 residues in the CDR3. CDR1 ENHRY and CDR2 SYGVKD come from the germline V gene. CDR3 bases: TGTGCCATCAGTGAGTCGGATCGGGAACAGTACTTC. The encoded protein is CAISESDREQYF.

The V call is TRBV19, the J call TRBJ2-2; TRBD1 matches at 7 bases. CDR1 LNHDA and CDR2 SQIVND come from the germline V gene (reference sequence). The V and J ends lost 4 bases and 5 bases, in that order; junction bases with no gene match: 10. The CDR3 spans 16 residues. CDR3 in amino acids: CASSTLRGPGTGELFF. CDR3 DNA: TGTGCCAGTAGTACGTTAAGGGGGCCGGGAACCGGGGAGCTGTTTTTT. Drawing the rest from reference TRBV19 and TRBJ2-2, the complete variable domain is DGGITQSPKYLFRKEGQNVTLSCEQNLNHDAMYWYRQDPGQGLRLIYYSQIVNDFQKGDIAEGYSVSREKKESFPLTVTSAQKNPTAFYLCASSTLRGPGTGELFFGEGSRLTVL.

CDR3 coding DNA: TGTGCCAGCAGCCCCGCTGGCTACAATGAGCAGTTCTTC. Amino acid sequence: CASSPAGYNEQFF. The rearrangement uses TRBV12-3 or TRBV12-4 and TRBJ2-1; D uncertain. V was shortened by 6 bases and J by 3 bases, with 9 bases between the two germline ends. CDR3 length: 13 amino acids.

The chain couples TRBV12-3 or TRBV12-4 to TRBJ2-2; no clear D gene. Trimming removed 6 bases from V and 5 bases from J, with 13 bases in between. This CDR3 is 14 amino acids long. DNA for the CDR3: TGTGCCAGCAGGATCACAGCTAGAACCGGGGAGCTGTTTTTT. Translation gives CASRITARTGELFF.

This rearrangement joins TRBV20-1 to TRBJ2-7; 8 nucleotides match TRBD2. CDR1 and CDR2 (germline): DFQATT, SNEGSKA (reference sequence). This CDR3 has 15 residues. V shed 3 bases, J shed 3 bases, and the junction held 10 bases outside the gene matches. CDR3 amino acids: CSASAGGHSYYEQYF. The CDR3 DNA is TGCAGTGCTAGTGCGGGGGGCCACAGCTACTACGAGCAGTACTTC.

The CDR3 loop reads CAWREPGVVYTEAFF. As DNA, the CDR3 is TGTGCCTGGAGAGAGCCCGGGGTGGTTTACACTGAAGCTTTCTTT. J is TRBJ1-1 and V is TRBV30; D not resolved. CDR3 length: 15 amino acids. V lost 3 bases and J 3 bases, leaving 17 bases between the germline ends. CDR1 GTSNPN and CDR2 SVGIG come from the germline V gene (reference sequence).

This clonotype showed up just once. V and J are TRBV7-2 and TRBJ2-7, with 7 bases fitting TRBD2. The CDR3 is 16 residues long. V was pared by 5 bases and J by 0 bases, with 10 bases of the junction left unmatched. Per the germline V gene, CDR1 is SGHTA and CDR2 is FQGNSA. Here the CDR3 reads CASSRGPSGRSYEQYF. The CDR3 DNA reads TGTGCCAGCAGCAGAGGGCCTAGCGGCCGCTCCTACGAGCAGTACTTC.

The chain couples TRBV6-5 to TRBJ2-4; weak D call: TRBD2 (5 bases). The CDR3 has 15 amino acids. The germline V gene has CDR1 MNHEY and CDR2 SVGAGI. V was pared by 0 bases and J by 4 bases, with 10 bases between. CDR3 in amino acids: CASSYSERGKNIQYF. CDR3 sequence (DNA): TGTGCCAGCAGTTACTCAGAACGAGGGAAAAACATTCAGTACTTC.